The 7 T cell receptor beta chains in this list originate from one sample, sequenced in a study of Ad26.COV2.S vaccination and SARS-CoV-2 variants. Specified treatment: around 19 received Ad26.COV2.S at low or high dose, single or two shots; roughly 5 received placebo; per-sample allocation not given. Day 63 after the first vaccine or placebo injection was the time point for sampling. Profiled with immunoSEQ multiplex PCR; TCRdb holds only in-frame clones, not every one. The sample yields hundreds of thousands of clones, 89% seen once. Sample: peripheral blood, taken in a trial of Ad26.COV2.S vaccine versus placebo. The receptors come from a person between 18 and 65 years old who received the Ad26.COV2.S COVID-19 vaccine or a placebo.

About this clone: This same CDR3 is encoded by further DNA sequences in the sample. The chain links TRBV7-8 to TRBJ2-7; D remains ambiguous. The germline gives CDR1 SGHVS, CDR2 FQNEAQ. Trimming left V 5 bases short and J 1 base short, with 6 bases between. This CDR3 contains 12 residues. The CDR3 nucleotides read TGTGCCAGCAGCCATGGGTCCTACGAGCAGTACTTC. Amino acid sequence: CASSHGSYEQYF.

The chain links TRBV18 to TRBJ1-2; 10 positions match TRBD1. This CDR3 region has 15 residues. Unmatched junction bases numbered 5, after V lost 3 bases and J lost 4 bases. Germline V gene lookup returns CDR1 KGHSH and CDR2 LQKENI. In DNA form, the CDR3 reads TGTGCCAGCTCACCGGGGACAGGGGTACTCTATGGCTACACCTTC. Its protein is CASSPGTGVLYGYTF.

The chain uses TRBV7-2 and TRBJ2-1; D is unclear. This CDR3 has 13 residues. V lost 4 bases and J lost 8, with 12 bases in between. Germline values: CDR1 SGHTA, CDR2 FQGNSA. CDR3 sequence (DNA): TGTGCCAGCAGCTCACCGGTTCGGGATGAGCAGTTCTTC. The encoded protein is CASSSPVRDEQFF.

The chain combines TRBV10-2 with TRBJ1-5; TRBD1 matches 7 bases. Germline loops: CDR1 WSHSY, CDR2 SAAADI. The CDR3 loop spans 14 amino acids. V shed 6 bases, J shed 6 bases, and the junction held 8 bases outside the gene matches. The CDR3 DNA sequence: TGCGCCAGCAGAGAGACAGGGCAGGCTCAGCCCCAGCATTTT. Translated: CASRETGQAQPQHF.

The chain employs TRBV18 and TRBJ2-3; the D gene is possibly TRBD1 (5 bases). This CDR3 comprises 14 residues. Germline V gives CDR1 KGHSH, CDR2 LQKENI. V was clipped by 0 bases and J by 2 bases, with 6 bases between them. The CDR3 coding sequence is TGTGCCAGCTCACCACCCAGGGTCACAGATACGCAGTATTTT. It specifies CASSPPRVTDTQYF.

This clone was seen just once. V is TRBV5-6 and J is TRBJ1-1, with 10 positions matching TRBD1. This CDR3 is built from 14 residues. V trimming: 3 bases; J trimming: 3 bases; junction bases outside the gene matches: 2. Germline CDR1 SGHDT, CDR2 YYEEEE. CDR3 sequence (DNA): TGTGCCAGCAGCTGGGGGACAGGGGACACTGAAGCTTTCTTT. Its protein product is CASSWGTGDTEAFF.

The DNA for the CDR3 is TGTGCCAGCAGCCGGGACTTCCTTTCCTACGAGCAGTACTTC. This encodes CASSRDFLSYEQYF. V is TRBV3-1 (or the pseudogene TRBV3-2) and J is TRBJ2-7, with D tentatively TRBD2 (6 bases). Trimming left V 4 bases short and J 1 base short, with 11 bases between. CDR1 and CDR2 from the germline V gene are LGHDT and YNNKEL (reference sequence). The CDR3 spans 14 residues.